Detailed here is one TCR beta chain. There is no known antigen for this receptor. It has no much larger one-base neighbor in the sample; base qualities were not kept. The data originate from a study of CD8 T cells in Susac syndrome (dated by TCRdb to about 2019). For context, the study as a whole: The study used repertoire sequencing to test whether antigen drove CD8+ T cell activation and differentiation in Susac syndrome. Clonality of the CD8+ T cell repertoire was compared between eleven to twelve healthy donors, approximately 14 Susac syndrome patients and about 15 multiple sclerosis patients. Overall study results and their limits: The number of individuals in the TCR sequencing and HLA analysis was recognized as being relatively small.

RNA was extracted using the RNeasy kit, and about 0.45 to 1 ug of the RNA was reverse transcribed with random hexamers. The immunoSEQ multiplex PCR assay, which covers 54 Vbeta and 13 Jbeta segments, was used to amplify TCR beta CDR3 regions. To correct PCR amplification bias, a synthetic template baseline was used for both primer optimization and computational correction. The paper's data handling went like this. Reads were annotated to V, D and J genes per IMGT and analyzed with immunoSEQ Analyzer, keeping only productive sequences. To calculate clonality, Shannon entropy was normalized by log2 of the number of productive unique sequences and then subtracted from one. Public and private clones were assessed among the 100 most prevalent clones of each patient and control. Susac-specific clones were defined as absent from healthy and MS cohorts, 850 to 1,300 published viral clones and other ImmuneACCESS disease sequences. Using fastp at Q25 and MiXCR, TCRdb reprocessed the public reads and kept productive beta chains. Rows with a matching CDR3 protein are joined into one entry that keeps the most common DNA and genes. V and J calls and clone size were set by TCRdb, not the authors. This sample is represented by roughly 150,000 distinct CDR3 sequences; 95% of them were singletons. The ten largest clonotypes hold 0.15% of the sample.

High-throughput TCR beta sequencing profiled peripheral blood CD8+ and CD4+ T cells from healthy donors, Susac syndrome patients and multiple sclerosis patients. The multiple sclerosis controls were treatment-naive patients whose relapsing-remitting disease, either stable or active, fulfilled the revised McDonald criteria. CD8+ TEMRA cells were enriched by FACS, while bulk CD8+ and CD4+ T cells were purified by magnetic negative isolation. Blood was drawn into EDTA tubes, processed within 24 hours, and PBMCs were isolated by density gradient centrifugation. PBMCs destined for TCR sequencing were cryopreserved in liquid nitrogen and later thawed in a 37 °C water bath. The sorted or isolated CD4+, CD8+ and CD8+ TEMRA cells reached a purity of at least 90%. V is cut back by 0 bases and J by 2 bases, with 4 bases in the junction unmatched. For CDR1 and CDR2, the germline V gene lists MGHRA and YSYEKL. The CDR3 sequence holds 16 residues, the cysteine and phenylalanine included. The read is trimmed to its CDR3 DNA, 48 bases read in frame from base 1.

Recombination connected TRBV4-1 to TRBJ2-5, and TRBD1 aligns with 9 junction nucleotides. The TCR comes from a human donor with multiple sclerosis. Sequenced input: CD8+ T cells from PBMCs. The CDR3 is CASSQEGDRDQETQYF. In nucleotide form, the sequence is TGCGCCAGCAGCCAAGAAGGGGACAGGGATCAAGAGACCCAGTACTTC.